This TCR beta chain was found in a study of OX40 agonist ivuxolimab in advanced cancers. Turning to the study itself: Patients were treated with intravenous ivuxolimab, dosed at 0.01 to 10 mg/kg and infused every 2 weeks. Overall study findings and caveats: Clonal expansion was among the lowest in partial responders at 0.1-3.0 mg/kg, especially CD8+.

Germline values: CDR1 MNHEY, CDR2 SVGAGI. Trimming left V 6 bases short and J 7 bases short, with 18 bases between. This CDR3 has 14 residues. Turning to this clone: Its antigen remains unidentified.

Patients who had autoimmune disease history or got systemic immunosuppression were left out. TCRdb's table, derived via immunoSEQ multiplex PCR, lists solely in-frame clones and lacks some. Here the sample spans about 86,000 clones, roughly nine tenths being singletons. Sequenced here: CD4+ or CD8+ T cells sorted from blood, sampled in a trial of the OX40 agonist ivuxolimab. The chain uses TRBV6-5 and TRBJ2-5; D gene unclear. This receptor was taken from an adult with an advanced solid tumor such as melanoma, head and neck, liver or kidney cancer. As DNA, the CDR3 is TGTGCCAGCAGCCCAGCCGGTCTCCAAAGGACCCAGTACTTC. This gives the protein CASSPAGLQRTQYF.